This record concerns one T cell receptor (beta chain) sequence. What it binds is not known. This entry belongs to a study of CD8 T cells in Susac syndrome. Findings and caveats of the study: Regarding the TCR sequencing and HLA analysis, the study admitted that a relatively small number of individuals were involved.

RNA in amounts of roughly 0.5 to 1 ug was reverse transcribed with random hexamers. Multiplex immunoSEQ PCR targeted 54 Vbeta and 13 Jbeta TCR beta segments. One entry per CDR3 protein, called by TCRdb with MiXCR from the immunoSEQ multiplex PCR reads. This repertoire shows over 300,000 distinct CDR3 sequences, about 91% found once; its top ten account for about 0.07%. The CDR3 extends over 14 amino acids. The ends were cut back, 3 bases at V and 7 bases at J, with 18 bases in the middle. The germline gives CDR1 DFQATT, CDR2 SNEGSKA (reference sequence). TEMRA cells underwent FACS enrichment and CD8+ and CD4+ T cells underwent negative isolation.

The sample consisted of CD4+ T cells from PBMCs. This TCR was sampled from a human donor with multiple sclerosis. The chain links TRBV20-1 to TRBJ1-1, with D possibly TRBD1 on 6 matching bases. The chain's CDR3 is CSARGLVGAGEAFF. CDR3 nucleotide sequence: TGCAGTGCTAGGGGCCTGGTGGGGGCAGGTGAAGCTTTCTTT.